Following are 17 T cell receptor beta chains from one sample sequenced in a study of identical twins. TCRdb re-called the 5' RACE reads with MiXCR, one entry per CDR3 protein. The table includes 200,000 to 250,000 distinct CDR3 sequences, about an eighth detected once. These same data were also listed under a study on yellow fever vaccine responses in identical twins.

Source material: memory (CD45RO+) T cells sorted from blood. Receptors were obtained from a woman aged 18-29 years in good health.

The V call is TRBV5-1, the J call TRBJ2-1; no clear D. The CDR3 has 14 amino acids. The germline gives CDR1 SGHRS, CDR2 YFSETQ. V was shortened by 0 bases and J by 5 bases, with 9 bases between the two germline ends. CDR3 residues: CASSLGTADNEQFF. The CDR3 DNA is TGCGCCAGCAGCTTGGGAACGGCAGACAATGAGCAGTTCTTC.

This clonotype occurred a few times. The CDR3 loop reads CASSPGGLAGGNSYNEQFF. The CDR3 coding sequence is TGCGCCAGCAGCCCCGGTGGGCTAGCGGGAGGTAACTCCTACAATGAGCAGTTCTTC. The genes are TRBV5-1 and TRBJ2-1; the match to TRBD2 covers 11 bases. Trimming removed 4 bases from V and 0 bases from J; junction bases left unmatched: 12. The V gene's germline CDR1 is SGHRS and CDR2 YFSETQ. The CDR3 runs 19 residues.

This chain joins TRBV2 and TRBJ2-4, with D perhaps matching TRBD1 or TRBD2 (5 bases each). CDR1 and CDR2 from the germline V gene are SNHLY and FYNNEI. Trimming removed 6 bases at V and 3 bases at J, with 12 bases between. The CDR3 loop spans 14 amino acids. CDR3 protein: CASSPRESKNIQYF. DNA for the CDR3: TGTGCCAGCAGCCCCAGGGAGAGCAAAAACATTCAGTACTTC.

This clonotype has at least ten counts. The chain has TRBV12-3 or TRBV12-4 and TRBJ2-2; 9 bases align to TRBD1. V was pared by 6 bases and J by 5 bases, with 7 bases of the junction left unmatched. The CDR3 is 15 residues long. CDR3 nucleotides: TGTGCCAGCAGCCCCGGGACAGGGATGACCGGGGAGCTGTTTTTT. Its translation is CASSPGTGMTGELFF.

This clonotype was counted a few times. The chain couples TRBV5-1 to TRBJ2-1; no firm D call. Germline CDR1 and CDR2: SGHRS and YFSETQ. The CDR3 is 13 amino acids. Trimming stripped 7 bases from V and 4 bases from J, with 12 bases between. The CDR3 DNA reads TGCGCCAGCGACTCAGGCAGTTACAATGAGCAGTTCTTC. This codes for CASDSGSYNEQFF.

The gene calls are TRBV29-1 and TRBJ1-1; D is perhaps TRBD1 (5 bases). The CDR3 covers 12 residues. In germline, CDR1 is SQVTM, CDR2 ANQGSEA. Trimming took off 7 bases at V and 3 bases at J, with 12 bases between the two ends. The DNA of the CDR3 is TGCAGCGCGACCCGGGGGGACACTGAAGCTTTCTTT. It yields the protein CSATRGDTEAFF.

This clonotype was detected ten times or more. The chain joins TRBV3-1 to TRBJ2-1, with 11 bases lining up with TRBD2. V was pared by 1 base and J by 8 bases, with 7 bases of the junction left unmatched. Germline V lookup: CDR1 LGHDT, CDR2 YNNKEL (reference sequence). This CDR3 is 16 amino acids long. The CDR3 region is CASSQGSGGAVDEQFF. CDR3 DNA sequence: TGTGCCAGCAGCCAAGGTAGCGGGGGGGCCGTCGATGAGCAGTTCTTC.

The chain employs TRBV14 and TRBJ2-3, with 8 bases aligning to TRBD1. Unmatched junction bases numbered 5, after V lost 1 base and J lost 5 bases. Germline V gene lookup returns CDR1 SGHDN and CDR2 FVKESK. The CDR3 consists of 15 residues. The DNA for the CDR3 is TGTGCCAGCAGCCAAGGGCAGGGGGCTTTAGATACGCAGTATTTT. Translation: CASSQGQGALDTQYF.

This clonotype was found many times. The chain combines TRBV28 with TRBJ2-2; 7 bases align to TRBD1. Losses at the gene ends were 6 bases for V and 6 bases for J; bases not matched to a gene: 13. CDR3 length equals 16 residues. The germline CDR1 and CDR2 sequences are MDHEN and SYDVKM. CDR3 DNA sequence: TGTGCCAGCAGCAAGACAGGGATCCGAACGGCCGGGGAGCTGTTTTTT. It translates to CASSKTGIRTAGELFF.

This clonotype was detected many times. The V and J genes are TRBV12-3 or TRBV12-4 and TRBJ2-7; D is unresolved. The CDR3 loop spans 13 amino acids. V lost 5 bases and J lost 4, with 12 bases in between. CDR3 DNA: TGTGCCAGCAGTCCGCCCGACGCGTACGAGCAGTACTTC. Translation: CASSPPDAYEQYF.

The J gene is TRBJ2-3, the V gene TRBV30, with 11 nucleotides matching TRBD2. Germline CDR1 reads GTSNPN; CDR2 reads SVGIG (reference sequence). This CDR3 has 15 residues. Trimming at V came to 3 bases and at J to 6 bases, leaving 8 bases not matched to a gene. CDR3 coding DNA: TGTGCCTGGAGGGCACCTAGCGGGGGGCGTGATACGCAGTATTTT. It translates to CAWRAPSGGRDTQYF.

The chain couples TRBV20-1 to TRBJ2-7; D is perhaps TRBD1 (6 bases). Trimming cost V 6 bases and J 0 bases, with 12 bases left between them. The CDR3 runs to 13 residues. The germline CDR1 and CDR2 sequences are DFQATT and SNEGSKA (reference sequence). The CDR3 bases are TGCAGTGCAGGGGGAGCAGTCTCCTACGAGCAGTACTTC. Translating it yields CSAGGAVSYEQYF.

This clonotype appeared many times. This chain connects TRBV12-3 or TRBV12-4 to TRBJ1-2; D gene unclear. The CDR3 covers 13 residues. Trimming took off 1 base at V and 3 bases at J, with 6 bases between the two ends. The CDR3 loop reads CASSLGGHYGYTF. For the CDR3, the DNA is TGTGCCAGCAGTTTAGGCGGACACTATGGCTACACCTTC.

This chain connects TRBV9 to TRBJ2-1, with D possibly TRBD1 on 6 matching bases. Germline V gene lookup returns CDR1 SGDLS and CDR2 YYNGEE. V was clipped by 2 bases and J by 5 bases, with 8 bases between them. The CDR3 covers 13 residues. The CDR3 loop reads CASSVGTNNEQFF. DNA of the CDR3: TGTGCCAGCAGCGTTGGGACAAACAATGAGCAGTTCTTC.

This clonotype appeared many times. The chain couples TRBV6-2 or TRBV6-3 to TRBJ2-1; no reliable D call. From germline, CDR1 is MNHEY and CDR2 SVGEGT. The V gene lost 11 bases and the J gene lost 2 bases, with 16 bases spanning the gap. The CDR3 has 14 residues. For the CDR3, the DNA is TGTGCCGTCCATCGAGGTGAGGCCTACAATGAGCAGTTCTTC. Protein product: CAVHRGEAYNEQFF.

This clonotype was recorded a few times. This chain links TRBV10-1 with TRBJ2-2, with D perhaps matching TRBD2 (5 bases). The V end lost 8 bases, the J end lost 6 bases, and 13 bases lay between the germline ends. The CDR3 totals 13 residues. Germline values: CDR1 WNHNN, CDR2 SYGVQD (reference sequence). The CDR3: CASSNSEAGELFF. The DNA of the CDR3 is TGCGCCAGCTCGAATAGCGAGGCCGGGGAGCTGTTTTTT.

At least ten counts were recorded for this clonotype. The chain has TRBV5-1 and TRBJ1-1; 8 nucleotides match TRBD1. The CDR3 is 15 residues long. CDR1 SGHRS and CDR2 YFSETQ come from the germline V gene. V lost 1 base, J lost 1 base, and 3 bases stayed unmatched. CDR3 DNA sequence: TGCGCCAGCAGCTTGACCGGGACAGGGAACACTGAAGCTTTCTTT. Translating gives CASSLTGTGNTEAFF.